This TCR beta chain was captured by sequencing in a study of CD8+CD57+ T cells in acquired aplastic anemia. Overall study: Quantities of DNA derived from sorted CD4+ and CD8+ cells averaged around 3 ug. Study results and caveats: Patients and controls were not found to differ significantly in CD8+ Simpson's diversity. Both patients and controls carried the same twenty-nine CD8+ CDR3 sequences.

As to this clonotype: The antigen is not known.

V gave up 0 bases and J gave up 4 bases, with 16 bases separating them. Germline V gene sequence: CDR1 SGHRS, CDR2 YFSETQ. The CDR3 totals 16 residues. Sequencing was done on patients that had shown CD8+CD57+ cell expansion by flow cytometry. In all patients, the disease was severe acquired aplastic anemia. Genomic DNA provided the template from which TCR beta VDJ and CDR3 profiles were obtained. TCRdb passed the reads through MiXCR, listing each CDR3 protein once. The table includes hundreds of thousands of distinct CDR3 sequences, roughly 59% detected once. The chain has TRBV5-1 and TRBJ2-5, with D possibly being TRBD2 (6 bases). The receptor comes from a human donor with aplastic anemia. Sequenced: sorted CD4+, CD8+, or CD8+CD57+ T cells (not recorded which) from PBMCs. In DNA, the CDR3 is TGCGCCAGCAGCTTGGGCGGGGTAAAGGTCGGAGAGACCCAGTACTTC. Encoded protein: CASSLGGVKVGETQYF.